This T cell receptor beta chain came from a study of spatial heterogeneity in lung cancer. As for time point: sample taken at primary tumor resection. Samples were obtained from 70 or so donors, all untreated early-stage non-small cell lung cancer patients. Tumor, nontumor lung or frozen PBMC supplied whole RNA, sequenced without sorting. Worth noting for this clonotype: Its antigen remains unknown. This beta chain is off target for a library built for alpha chains, so its abundance means little.

J was trimmed by 8 bases and V by 5 bases; bases with no gene match: 11. This CDR3 comprises 17 residues. The germline gives CDR1 SGHAT, CDR2 FQNNGV. TCR cDNA molecules were tagged individually, and each one carried a unique molecular identifier. TCRdb ran MiXCR on the 5' RACE reads and lists one entry per CDR3 protein. The sample has approximately 13,000 distinct CDR3 sequences, 4.5% to 5.5% seen once; the top ten hold approximately 25%. Study-wide points: How many expanded intratumoral alpha and beta TCRs were present tracked the tumor mutation count, which was a count of nonsynonymous mutations.

V usage is TRBV11-2 and J usage is TRBJ2-3, with 15 nucleotides matching TRBD2. The material sequenced was lung tumor tissue, taken at surgery. The origin of this receptor is a male donor with early-stage non-small cell lung cancer. The CDR3 DNA reads TGTGCCAGCAGCCGCTTAGGACTAGCGGGGGGGGACAGTACGCAGTATTTT. This gives the protein CASSRLGLAGGDSTQYF. The variable domain in full, completed from reference TRBV11-2 and TRBJ2-3, reads EAGVAQSPRYKIIEKRQSVAFWCNPISGHATLYWYQQILGQGPKLLIQFQNNGVVDDSQLPKDRFSAERLKGVDSTLKIQPAKLEDSAVYLCASSRLGLAGGDSTQYFGPGTRLTVL.